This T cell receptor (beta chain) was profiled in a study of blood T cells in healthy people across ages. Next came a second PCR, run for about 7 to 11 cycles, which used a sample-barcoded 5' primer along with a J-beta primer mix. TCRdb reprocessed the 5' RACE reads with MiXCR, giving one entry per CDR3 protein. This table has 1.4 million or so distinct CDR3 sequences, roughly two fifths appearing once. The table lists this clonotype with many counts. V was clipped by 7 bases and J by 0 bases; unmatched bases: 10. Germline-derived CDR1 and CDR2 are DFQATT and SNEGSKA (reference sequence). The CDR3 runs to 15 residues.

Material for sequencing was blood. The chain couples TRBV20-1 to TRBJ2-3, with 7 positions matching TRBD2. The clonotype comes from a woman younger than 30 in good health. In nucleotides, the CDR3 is TGCAGTGTCAGGGAGGGGCGGGGGAGCACAGATACGCAGTATTTT. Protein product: CSVREGRGSTDTQYF.